This T cell receptor beta chain was found in a study of naive and memory T cell subsets. The beta constant-region primer was an equimolar mix of two oligonucleotides covering TRBC1 and TRBC2. TCRdb analysed the UMI-ligation and nested PCR reads with MiXCR anew, one entry per CDR3 protein. The sample has about 85,000 distinct CDR3 sequences; around 12% are singletons. Overnight CMV lysate stimulation of fresh PBMCs defined donor CMV status by CD4+ IFNgamma. The TCR sequence derives from a human donor in good health. The sequenced sample consisted of central memory CD4+ T cells from blood.

This chain's CDR3 is CASRTLSSGNTIYF. Written as DNA, the CDR3 is TGTGCCAGCAGGACACTGAGCTCTGGAAACACCATATATTTT. J is TRBJ1-3 and V is TRBV27; no clear D gene. There are 14 residues in the CDR3. Trimming pared 6 bases from V and 0 bases from J, leaving 9 bases between. Looked up from germline, CDR1 is MNHEY and CDR2 is SMNVEV (reference sequence).